This T cell receptor beta chain is drawn from a study of blood T cells in healthy people across ages. Study results and limitations: Both naive CD4+ cell counts and diversity were greater in long-lived donors than in aged donors. TCR beta diversity was tightly associated with the proportion of naive T cells. Donor CMV status, an unknown factor, possibly confounded changes in expanded clonotypes.

About this clonotype itself: Its antigen is as yet unknown.

The V end lost 4 bases, the J end lost 3 bases, and 10 bases lay between the germline ends. This CDR3 is 15 amino acids long. The V gene's germline CDR1 is MDHEN and CDR2 SYDVKM. Using a J-beta primer mix together with a sample-barcoded 5' primer, a second PCR was run for roughly 7 to 12 cycles. TCRdb re-analysed the 5' RACE reads in MiXCR, keeping a single row per CDR3 protein. The data contain 1.5 million to 2 million distinct CDR3 sequences, about 31% of them singletons. Samples had at least 6.5 million PBMCs isolated from them. The gene calls are TRBV28 and TRBJ2-6, with D perhaps TRBD2 (6 bases). The sample comprised blood. This receptor was taken from a woman aged 25 to 39 in good health. The CDR3 protein is CASSSSGGGANVLTF. The CDR3 DNA reads as TGTGCCAGCAGTTCCTCCGGGGGTGGGGCCAACGTCCTGACTTTC.